These 18 T cell receptor beta chains originate from one sample sequenced in a study of blood T cells in healthy people across ages. Using a J-beta primer mix together with a sample-barcoded 5' primer, a second PCR was run for 7 to 11 cycles. TCRdb called the 5' RACE reads again in MiXCR, with one record for every CDR3 protein. The sample records roughly 700,000 distinct CDR3 sequences, roughly 50% being singletons. Sequences were obtained from blood. These receptors all stem from an older woman in good health.

This clonotype was observed a handful of times. The gene calls are TRBV6-2 or TRBV6-3 and TRBJ2-6, with TRBD2 matching 7 bases. Germline V gene lookup returns CDR1 MNHEY and CDR2 SVGEGT. V lost 7 bases to trimming and J lost 0 bases; unmatched junction nucleotides: 15. This CDR3 is 19 amino acids long. CDR3 nucleotides: TGTGCCAGCACAAAAGTAGGCGGGAGTAAACACTCTGGGGCCAACGTCCTGACTTTC. Protein sequence: CASTKVGGSKHSGANVLTF.

This chain connects TRBV7-2 to TRBJ2-7, with 12 nucleotides matching TRBD2. This CDR3 is 14 amino acids long. With 6 bases clipped from V and 12 bases from J, the junction kept 12 bases outside the gene matches. From germline, CDR1 is SGHTA and CDR2 FQGNSA. DNA of the CDR3: TGTGCCAGCAGTCAGGCAACCCGACTAGCGGGAGTGTACTTC. It encodes CASSQATRLAGVYF.

The chain links TRBV7-9 to TRBJ2-1, with D perhaps matching TRBD2 (5 bases). Trimming removed 7 bases from V and 9 bases from J, with 22 bases in between. In germline, CDR1 is SEHNR, CDR2 FQNEAQ (reference sequence). CDR3 size: 15 residues. In nucleotides, the CDR3 is TGTGCCAGCACCTTTTTGGGGTCGGGGTCGGGTGAGCAGTTCTTC. Translating it yields CASTFLGSGSGEQFF. Looking up the rest from reference TRBV7-9 and TRBJ2-1 gives the full variable domain: DTGVSQNPRHKITKRGQNVTFRCDPISEHNRLYWYRQTLGQGPEFLTYFQNEAQLEKSRLLSDRFSAERPKGSFSTLEIQRTEQGDSAMYLCASTFLGSGSGEQFFGPGTRLTVL.

The chain combines TRBV29-1 with TRBJ2-2; D is possibly TRBD2 (7 bases). The CDR3 has 17 residues. CDR1 is SQVTM and CDR2 is ANQGSEA in the germline V gene. Trimming left V 2 bases short and J 4 bases short, with 20 bases between. CDR3 coding DNA: TGCAGCGTTGAAAGGAGGGGGGAGGGCGGATCCACCGGGGAGCTGTTTTTT. Translating gives CSVERRGEGGSTGELFF.

The V and J genes are TRBV24-1 and TRBJ2-1, with TRBD1 identical over 11 bases. Per the germline V gene, CDR1 is KGHDR and CDR2 is SFDVKD. The CDR3 covers 17 residues. With V trimmed by 5 bases and J by 0 bases, 5 bases remained unmatched. The DNA of the CDR3 is TGTGCCACCAGTGCCCCAGGGACAGGGGGCTCCTACAATGAGCAGTTCTTC. This sequence encodes CATSAPGTGGSYNEQFF.

This chain joins TRBV25-1 and TRBJ1-2, with a tentative D call TRBD1 (5 bases). Per germline, CDR1 MGHDK and CDR2 SYGVNS. Trimming took 1 base from V and 4 from J, leaving 7 bases between them. The CDR3 totals 13 residues. Here the CDR3 reads CASSESGSYGYTF. The CDR3 DNA sequence: TGTGCCAGCAGTGAATCAGGGTCCTATGGCTACACCTTC.

The chain recombines TRBV6-5 with TRBJ1-2, with D possibly matching TRBD1 (6 bases). Germline loops: CDR1 MNHEY, CDR2 SVGAGI. This CDR3 region has 16 residues. The V end lost 0 bases, the J end lost 4 bases, and 15 bases lay between the germline ends. The CDR3 protein is CASSYSAGGRGYGYTF. DNA of the CDR3: TGTGCCAGCAGTTACTCAGCCGGGGGGCGCGGCTATGGCTACACCTTC.

This clonotype has only a few counts. The rearrangement links TRBV20-1 to TRBJ2-7, with 9 bases fitting TRBD2. This CDR3 region has 15 residues. V was pared by 3 bases and J by 1 base, with 7 bases of the junction left unmatched. The germline CDR1 and CDR2 sequences are DFQATT and SNEGSKA (reference sequence). The CDR3 sequence: CSARTSGIMSYEQYF. The CDR3, as DNA: TGCAGTGCTAGGACTAGCGGTATCATGTCCTACGAGCAGTACTTC.

The chain combines TRBV18 with TRBJ2-7; a weak D match, TRBD2 (5 bases). This CDR3 is 14 amino acids long. V shed 8 bases and J shed 2 bases, with 16 bases lying between them. Germline lookup yields CDR1 KGHSH and CDR2 LQKENI. CDR3 sequence: CASAMGASTYEQYF. CDR3 DNA sequence: TGTGCCAGCGCCATGGGAGCCAGTACCTACGAGCAGTACTTC. The complete variable domain, with remaining parts taken from reference TRBV18 and TRBJ2-7, reads NAGVMQNPRHLVRRRGQEARLRCSPMKGHSHVYWYRQLPEEGLKFMVYLQKENIIDESGMPKERFSAEFPKEGPSILRIQQVVRGDSAAYFCASAMGASTYEQYFGPGTRLTVT.

The rearrangement uses TRBV28 and TRBJ2-7; 10 bases are a match to TRBD1. CDR3 length: 15 amino acids. Germline trimming cut 5 bases from V and 3 bases from J; bases unmatched to any gene: 7. Germline CDR1 is MDHEN and CDR2 is SYDVKM. The CDR3 DNA reads TGTGCCAGCAGTCTCCCCGGGACAGGGGACTACGAGCAGTACTTC. The encoded protein is CASSLPGTGDYEQYF.

This clonotype showed up just a few times. V usage is TRBV20-1 and J usage is TRBJ2-7; tentatively, D is TRBD2 (5 bases). The CDR3 consists of 14 residues. Trimming pared 0 bases from V and 1 base from J, leaving 10 bases between. The V gene's germline CDR1 is DFQATT and CDR2 SNEGSKA (reference sequence). The CDR3 loop reads CSARDLRDSYEQYF. In DNA, the CDR3 is TGCAGTGCTAGAGATTTACGGGATTCCTACGAGCAGTACTTC.

This clonotype was counted ten times or more. J is TRBJ2-2 and V is TRBV11-2, with D unresolved. CDR1 and CDR2 (germline): SGHAT, FQNNGV. With 0 bases removed from V and 7 bases from J, the gap between germline ends came to 12 bases. This CDR3 is built from 15 residues. The CDR3: CASSLDYYPGGELFF. The CDR3 DNA sequence: TGTGCCAGCAGCTTAGATTACTATCCTGGCGGGGAGCTGTTTTTT. Together with reference TRBV11-2 and TRBJ2-2, the CDR3 gives the full variable domain: EAGVAQSPRYKIIEKRQSVAFWCNPISGHATLYWYQQILGQGPKLLIQFQNNGVVDDSQLPKDRFSAERLKGVDSTLKIQPAKLEDSAVYLCASSLDYYPGGELFFGEGSRLTVL.

This clonotype was seen a few times. The chain is built from TRBV18 and TRBJ2-3; 10 bases are a match to TRBD2. The germline CDR1 and CDR2 sequences are KGHSH and LQKENI. The CDR3 covers 15 residues. Unmatched junction bases numbered 2, after V lost 5 bases and J lost 0 bases. The CDR3 DNA reads as TGTGCCAGCTCATCTAGCGGGGGAAGCACAGATACGCAGTATTTT. Translating it yields CASSSSGGSTDTQYF.

This clonotype was seen a single time. V is TRBV7-3 and J is TRBJ2-3; D unresolved. There are 17 residues in the CDR3. The germline gives CDR1 SGHTA, CDR2 FQGTGA. V gave up 0 bases and J gave up 0 bases, with 13 bases separating them. For the CDR3, the DNA is TGTGCCAGCAGCTTAACACCCAGGATTTCTAGCACAGATACGCAGTATTTT. It codes for CASSLTPRISSTDTQYF.

This clonotype was found a few times. The chain recombines TRBV28 with TRBJ2-1; 9 bases map to TRBD2. CDR1 and CDR2 from the germline V gene are MDHEN and SYDVKM. With 6 bases clipped from V and 3 bases from J, the junction kept 6 bases outside the gene matches. The CDR3 is 15 residues long. The CDR3 protein is CASRTASGDYNEQFF. CDR3 DNA: TGTGCCAGCAGGACTGCTAGCGGGGACTACAATGAGCAGTTCTTC.

The J gene is TRBJ2-1, the V gene TRBV5-5; D perhaps matches TRBD2 (5 bases). The V gene's germline CDR1 is SGHKS and CDR2 YYEKEE (reference sequence). Trimming left V 0 bases short and J 6 bases short, with 10 bases between. The CDR3 has 14 amino acids. The CDR3 here is CASSLELVINEQFF. As DNA, the CDR3 is TGTGCCAGCAGCTTGGAACTAGTCATCAATGAGCAGTTCTTC.

This clonotype showed up just a few times. V gene TRBV10-3 combines with J gene TRBJ1-1; tentatively, D is TRBD1 (5 bases). Deletions cut 5 bases from V and 4 bases from J, with 11 bases between. From germline, CDR1 is ENHRY and CDR2 SYGVKD. The CDR3 spans 13 residues. The CDR3 coding sequence is TGTGCCATCAGTACGGGACCAACCACTGAAGCTTTCTTT. Amino acid sequence: CAISTGPTTEAFF.

This clonotype was seen a few times. The gene calls are TRBV27 and TRBJ2-1, with 11 nucleotides matching TRBD2. Germline trimming cut 8 bases from V and 2 bases from J; bases unmatched to any gene: 2. Germline V lookup: CDR1 MNHEY, CDR2 SMNVEV (reference sequence). The CDR3 totals 14 residues. As DNA, the CDR3 is TGTGCCAGCGCTAGCGGGGGGACCTACAATGAGCAGTTCTTC. This codes for CASASGGTYNEQFF.